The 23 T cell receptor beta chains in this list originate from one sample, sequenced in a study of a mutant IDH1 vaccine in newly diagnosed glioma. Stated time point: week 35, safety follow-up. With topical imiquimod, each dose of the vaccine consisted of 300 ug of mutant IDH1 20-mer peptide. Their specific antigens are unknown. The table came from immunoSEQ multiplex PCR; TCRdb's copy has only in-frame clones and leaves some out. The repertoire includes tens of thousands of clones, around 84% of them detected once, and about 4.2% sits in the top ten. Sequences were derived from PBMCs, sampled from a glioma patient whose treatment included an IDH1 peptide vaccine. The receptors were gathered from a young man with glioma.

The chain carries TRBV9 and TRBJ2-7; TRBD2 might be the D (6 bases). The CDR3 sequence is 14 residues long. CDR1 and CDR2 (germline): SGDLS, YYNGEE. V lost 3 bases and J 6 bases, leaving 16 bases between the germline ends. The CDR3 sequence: CASSATGTLSEQYF. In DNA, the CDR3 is TGTGCCAGCAGCGCGACCGGGACTCTCTCCGAGCAGTACTTC. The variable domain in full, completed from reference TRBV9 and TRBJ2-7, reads DSGVTQTPKHLITATGQRVTLRCSPRSGDLSVYWYQQSLDQGLQFLIQYYNGEERAKGNILERFSAQQFPDLHSELNLSSLELGDSALYFCASSATGTLSEQYFGPGTRLTVT.

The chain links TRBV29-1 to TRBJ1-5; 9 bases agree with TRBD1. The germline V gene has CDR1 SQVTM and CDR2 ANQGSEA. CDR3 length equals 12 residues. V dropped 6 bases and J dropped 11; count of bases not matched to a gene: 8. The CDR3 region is CSVGQGWEAQHF. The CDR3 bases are TGCAGCGTCGGACAGGGGTGGGAGGCCCAGCATTTT.

The CDR3 DNA is TGCGCCAGCAGCTTCTCCCCGGGCGTGGGGGCCAAGAGCTCCTACGAGCAGTACTTC. The encoded protein is CASSFSPGVGAKSSYEQYF. The rearrangement links TRBV4-1 to TRBJ2-7; D may be TRBD1 (6 bases). This CDR3 comprises 19 residues. Germline CDR1 reads MGHRA; CDR2 reads YSYEKL. Trimming took off 5 bases at V and 0 bases at J, with 26 bases between the two ends.

Here the CDR3 DNA reads TGTGCCAGCAGCCCTATTCAGATTCTGAACACTGAAGCTTTCTTT. Its protein product is CASSPIQILNTEAFF. The rearrangement links TRBV5-8 to TRBJ1-1; D is unresolved. CDR1 and CDR2 from the germline V gene are SGHTS and YDEGEE. CDR3 length: 15 amino acids. The V gene lost 4 bases and the J gene lost 0 bases, with 13 bases spanning the gap. The variable domain in full, completed from reference TRBV5-8 and TRBJ1-1, reads EAGVTQSPTHLIKTRGQQATLRCSPISGHTSVYWYQQALGLGLQFLLWYDEGEERNRGNFPPRFSGRQFPNYSSELNVNALELEDSALYLCASSPIQILNTEAFFGQGTRLTVV.

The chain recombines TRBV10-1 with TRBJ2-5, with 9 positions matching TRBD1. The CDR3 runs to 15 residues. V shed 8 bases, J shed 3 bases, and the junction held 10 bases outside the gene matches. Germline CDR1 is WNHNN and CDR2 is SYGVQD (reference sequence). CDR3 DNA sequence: TGCGCCAGCTCTAGTCCCGGGACAGGGAAAGAGACCCAGTACTTC. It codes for CASSSPGTGKETQYF.

The DNA for the CDR3 is TGTGCCAGCAGCGTAGACGTCTCGGGAGACACTGAAGCTTTCTTT. Amino acids: CASSVDVSGDTEAFF. The chain is built from TRBV9 and TRBJ1-1; D unclear. V was cut by 0 bases and J by 3 bases, with 12 bases left in between. Per germline, CDR1 SGDLS and CDR2 YYNGEE. The CDR3 spans 15 residues.

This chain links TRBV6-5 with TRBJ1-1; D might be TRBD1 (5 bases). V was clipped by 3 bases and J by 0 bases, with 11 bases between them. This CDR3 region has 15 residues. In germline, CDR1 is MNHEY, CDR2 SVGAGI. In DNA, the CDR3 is TGTGCCAGCAGTTATTTCGAGGGGATGAACACTGAAGCTTTCTTT. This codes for CASSYFEGMNTEAFF.

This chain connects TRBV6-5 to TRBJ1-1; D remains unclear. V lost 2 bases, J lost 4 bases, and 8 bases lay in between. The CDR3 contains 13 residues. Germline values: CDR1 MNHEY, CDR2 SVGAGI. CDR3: CASSYSGTTEAFF. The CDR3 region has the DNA TGTGCCAGCAGTTACAGCGGAACCACTGAAGCTTTCTTT.

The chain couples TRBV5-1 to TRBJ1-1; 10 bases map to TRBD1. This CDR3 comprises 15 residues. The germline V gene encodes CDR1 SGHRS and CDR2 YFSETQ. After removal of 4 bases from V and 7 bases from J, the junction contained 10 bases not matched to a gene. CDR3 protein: CASSPLETGGDEAFF. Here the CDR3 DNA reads TGCGCCAGCAGCCCTTTAGAGACAGGGGGCGATGAAGCTTTCTTT. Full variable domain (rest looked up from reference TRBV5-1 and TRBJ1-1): KAGVTQTPRYLIKTRGQQVTLSCSPISGHRSVSWYQQTPGQGLQFLFEYFSETQRNKGNFPGRFSGRQFSNSRSEMNVSTLELGDSALYLCASSPLETGGDEAFFGQGTRLTVV.

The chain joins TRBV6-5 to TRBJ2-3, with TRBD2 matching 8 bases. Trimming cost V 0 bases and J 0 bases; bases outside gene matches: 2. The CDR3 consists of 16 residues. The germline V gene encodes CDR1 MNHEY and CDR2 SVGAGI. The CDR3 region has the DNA TGTGCCAGCAGTTACTCTTCGGGGGGGAGCACAGATACGCAGTATTTT. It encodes CASSYSSGGSTDTQYF.

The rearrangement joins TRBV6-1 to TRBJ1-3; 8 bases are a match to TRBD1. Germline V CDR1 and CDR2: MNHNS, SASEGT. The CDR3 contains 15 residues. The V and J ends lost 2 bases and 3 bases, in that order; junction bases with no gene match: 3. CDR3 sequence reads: CASSELDRVGNTIYF. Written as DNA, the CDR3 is TGTGCCAGCAGTGAACTGGACAGGGTTGGAAACACCATATATTTT.

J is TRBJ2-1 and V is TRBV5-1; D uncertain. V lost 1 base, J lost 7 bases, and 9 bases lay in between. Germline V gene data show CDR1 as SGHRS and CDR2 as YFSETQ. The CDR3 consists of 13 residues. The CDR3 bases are TGCGCCAGCAGCTTGACTCCCGGGAATGAGCAGTTCTTC. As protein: CASSLTPGNEQFF.

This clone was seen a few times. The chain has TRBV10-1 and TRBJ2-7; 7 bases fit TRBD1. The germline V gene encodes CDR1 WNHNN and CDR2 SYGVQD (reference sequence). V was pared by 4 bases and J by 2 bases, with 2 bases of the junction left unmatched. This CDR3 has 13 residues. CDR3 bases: TGCGCCAGCAGTGGAGGGGGCACCTACGAGCAGTACTTC. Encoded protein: CASSGGGTYEQYF.

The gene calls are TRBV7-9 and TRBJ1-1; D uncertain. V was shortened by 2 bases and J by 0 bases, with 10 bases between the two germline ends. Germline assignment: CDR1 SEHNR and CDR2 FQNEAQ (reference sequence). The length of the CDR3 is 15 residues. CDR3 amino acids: CASSLMVPMNTEAFF. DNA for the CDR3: TGTGCCAGCAGCTTAATGGTTCCCATGAACACTGAAGCTTTCTTT.

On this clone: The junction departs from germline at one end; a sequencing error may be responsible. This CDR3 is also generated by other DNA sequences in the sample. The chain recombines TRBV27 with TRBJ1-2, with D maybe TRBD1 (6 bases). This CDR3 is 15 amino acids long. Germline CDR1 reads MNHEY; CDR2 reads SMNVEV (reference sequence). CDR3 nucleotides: TGCGCCAGCAGTCCCTATCGGACAGCCATGCTAGTCTACACCTTC. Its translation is CASSPYRTAMLVYTF.

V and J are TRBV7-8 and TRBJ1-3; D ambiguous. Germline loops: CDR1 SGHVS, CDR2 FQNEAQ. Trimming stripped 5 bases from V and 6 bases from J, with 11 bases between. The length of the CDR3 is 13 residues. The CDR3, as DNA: TGTGCCAGCAGCCCAGGAGCCTTAAACACCATATATTTT. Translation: CASSPGALNTIYF. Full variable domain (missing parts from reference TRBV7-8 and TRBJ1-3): GAGVSQSPRYKVAKRGQDVALRCDPISGHVSLFWYQQALGQGPEFLTYFQNEAQLDKSGLPSDRFFAERPEGSVSTLKIQRTQQEDSAVYLCASSPGALNTIYFGEGSWLTVV.

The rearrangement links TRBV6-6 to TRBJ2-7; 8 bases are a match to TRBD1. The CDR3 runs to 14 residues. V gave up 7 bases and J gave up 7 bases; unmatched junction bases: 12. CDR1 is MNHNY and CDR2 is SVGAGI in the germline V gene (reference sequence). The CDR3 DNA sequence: TGTGCCAGCATTGGGCGTCAGGGGGCTAATGAGCAGTACTTC. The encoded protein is CASIGRQGANEQYF.

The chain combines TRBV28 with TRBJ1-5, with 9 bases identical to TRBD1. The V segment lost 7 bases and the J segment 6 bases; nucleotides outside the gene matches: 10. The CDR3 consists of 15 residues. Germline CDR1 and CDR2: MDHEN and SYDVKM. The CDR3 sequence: CASTRTGVTFQPQHF. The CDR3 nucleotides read TGTGCCAGCACCCGGACAGGGGTTACGTTTCAGCCCCAGCATTTT.

The CDR3 loop reads CASSLARAEYEKLFF. The CDR3 DNA follows: TGCGCCAGCAGCTTGGCCCGGGCTGAATATGAAAAACTGTTTTTT. The chain combines TRBV5-1 with TRBJ1-4; unclear D gene. V was cut by 0 bases and J by 6 bases, with 12 bases left in between. The CDR3 covers 15 residues. The germline V gene has CDR1 SGHRS and CDR2 YFSETQ.

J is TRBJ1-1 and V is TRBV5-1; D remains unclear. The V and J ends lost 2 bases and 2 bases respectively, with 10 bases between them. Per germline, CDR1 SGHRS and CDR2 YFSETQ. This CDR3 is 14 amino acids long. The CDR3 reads CASSLQPTNTEAFF. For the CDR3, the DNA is TGCGCCAGCAGCTTACAGCCTACTAACACTGAAGCTTTCTTT.

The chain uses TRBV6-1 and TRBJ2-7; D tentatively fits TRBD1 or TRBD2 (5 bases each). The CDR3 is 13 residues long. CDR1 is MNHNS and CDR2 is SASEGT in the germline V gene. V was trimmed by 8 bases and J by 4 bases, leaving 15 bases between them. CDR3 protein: CASWDRDPYEQYF. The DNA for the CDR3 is TGTGCCAGCTGGGACCGAGATCCTTACGAGCAGTACTTC.

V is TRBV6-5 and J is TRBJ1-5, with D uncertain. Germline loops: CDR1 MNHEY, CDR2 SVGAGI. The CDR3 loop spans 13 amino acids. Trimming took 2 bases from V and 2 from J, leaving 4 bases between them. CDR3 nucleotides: TGTGCCAGCAGTTACGGAGGCAATCAGCCCCAGCATTTT. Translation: CASSYGGNQPQHF.

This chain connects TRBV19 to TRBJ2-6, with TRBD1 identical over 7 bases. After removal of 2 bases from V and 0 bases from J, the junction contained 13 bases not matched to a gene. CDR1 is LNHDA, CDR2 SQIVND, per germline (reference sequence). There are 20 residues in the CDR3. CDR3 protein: CASSIPHLPGGISGANVLTF. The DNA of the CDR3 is TGTGCCAGTAGTATACCCCACCTGCCAGGGGGAATCTCTGGGGCCAACGTCCTGACTTTC.